This TCR beta chain was sequenced for a study of cytomegalovirus exposure and HLA in healthy donors (dated by TCRdb to between 2016 and 2019). Background on the whole study: An earlier analysis of some 550 of the donors reported 250 to 350 Gb of sequence data and some 100 million unique TCR beta sequences from 150 million to 200 million T cells. An early release covering some 640 HLA-typed donors comprised about 300 gigabases of sequencing data and 85 million or so unique TCR sequences. Of the 300 to 450 genotyped donors, 81% were placed in the genetic ancestry cluster associated with self-reported Caucasian donors. The study aimed to test whether signatures of past pathogen exposure could be identified by cataloging public T cell receptors. The study profiled the T cell repertoires of about 640 subjects by immunosequencing and related them to cytomegalovirus serostatus. A separate validation cohort of 100 to 150 different subjects was used in addition to the 666-subject first cohort. High-throughput TCR immunosequencing, statistical association of individual TCRs with disease status, and machine learning were combined to predict cytomegalovirus infection status. To study patterns of TCR occurrence, a later analysis re-analyzed previously published TCR beta repertoires from 700 or so donors and added high-resolution HLA genotyping. In the later analysis, no new phenotypic data were used to find candidate immune exposures; instead, reliance was placed on TCR beta sequences and their occurrence across donors. An earlier analysis of 587 of the donors used high-throughput TCR beta sequencing to judge whether each TCR beta V gene segment behaved as functional or pseudogenic. Alongside the repertoire data, information on donor age, sex, ethnicity and CMV serostatus was compiled. A later genetic analysis used genome-wide SNP genotypes for about 60% of the 666 donors, treating that subset as a discovery cohort. All discovery cohort repertoires had been generated using a single sequencing platform. Class I and class II HLA loci were covered by the typing at four-digit resolution. The number of donors typed differed by locus, with about 629-630 for A, B, C, DRB1 and DQB1, more than 500 for DQA1, 600 to 610 for DPA1, and around 430 for DPB1. Because of strong linkage in the cohort, roughly five DR-DQ haplotypes were treated as single units for association and clustering. On average, 235,054 unique TCR beta nucleotide sequences were sequenced per donor among roughly 430 genotyped donors of the cohort, with roughly 18% of those sequences being non-productive.

Findings and caveats that apply to the study as a whole: In a later genetic analysis, a missense DCLRE1C variant was associated with V-gene and J-gene trimming of TCR beta chains, and the association was replicated in an independent cohort. Three of the identified cytomegalovirus-associated TCR beta chains were confirmed in vitro to be specific for cytomegalovirus antigens. A further reported finding was that TCR beta sequences accurately predicted the HLA-A and HLA-B alleles for most subjects in the first cohort. According to a later genetic analysis, donors in an Asian-associated ancestry cluster had fewer N-insertions in productive TCRs than the roughly 700-donor mean. The study gave a list of roughly 150 TCR beta chains associated with cytomegalovirus. HLA typing was unavailable for some donors at each locus, so association tests used only the typed subset. In a later analysis, HLA-associated TCR beta chains were found to be more clonally expanded and to have lower generation probabilities than equally common non-associated chains. In a later analysis, TCR association rates were found to vary across HLA loci, with the most associated TCRs seen for DRB1 alleles and the fewest for HLA-C alleles. This cohort had only TCR beta chains sequenced, and the lack of alpha or paired-chain data limited which features could be detected. Correlated functional status among segregating V segments might reflect linkage disequilibrium, but an unknown experimental factor could not be ruled out. Sequencing depth was assumed to be roughly uniform across donors in the presence/absence analyses, though that assumption may not hold. Most TCR sequences were seen in very few donors, while some public TCRs were found in many individuals. Some IMGT-functional V segments, including TRBV6-2 and TRBV6-3, could not be distinguished by the 87-base-pair reads and were therefore excluded. The only immune exposure information available for the cohort was CMV serostatus. Most CMV-associated TCR beta chains appeared to be HLA-restricted in a later analysis, and the HLA associations seemed to be driven largely by CMV exposure. Specific HLA alleles were associated with roughly 17,000 TCR beta sequences at a false discovery rate of 0.05 in a later analysis. Several of the top co-occurrence clusters appeared to be linked to parvovirus B19, influenza, CMV and Epstein-Barr virus, according to a later analysis. When HLA alleles, especially DR and DQ, strongly co-occurred, TCR associations were difficult to assign to individual alleles. Cytomegalovirus status was reported to be diagnosed by the classifier with high specificity and sensitivity in both the original and validation cohorts. It was suggested by the authors that the approach could potentially be generalized to other disease states and immunological phenotypes. The earlier analysis of some 560 of the donors excluded seventeen rarely observed V segments, including chromosome 9 orphons, because counts were too low. A cluster of highly shared sequence variants was judged likely to be a technical artifact of the sequencing pipeline. In an earlier analysis of approximately 590 of the donors, most TCR beta V segments appeared in productive rearrangements about 87% or about 30% of the time, broadly matching IMGT annotations.

Trimming costs V 2 bases and J 6 bases, and their ends lie 9 bases apart. From cysteine to phenylalanine, the CDR3 is 13 amino acids long. Just CDR3 DNA is preserved here, 39 bases in frame from base 1. Based on the germline V gene, the CDR1 and CDR2 sequences are MNHEY and SVGAGI. Libraries were built with the immunoSEQ multiplex PCR assay. For the multiplex PCR, a mixture combining 60 forward primers for TCR Vbeta segments and 13 reverse primers for TCR Jbeta segments was used. The CDR3 region of rearranged TCR beta genes was amplified from genomic DNA by a multiplex PCR assay. The amplified TCR beta libraries were sequenced on the Illumina HiSeq System as 87-base-pair reads. In the original analysis: A later analysis tallied around 80 million unique TCR beta chains across the 700 or so repertoires, and 10 million to 11 million of those chains were shared by two or more donors. A nearest-neighbor algorithm error-corrected the raw reads and collapsed the reads into unique sequences, merging closely related sequences to remove PCR and sequencing errors. To assign V, D and J gene segments, CDR3 sequences were aligned to IMGT reference sequences. For a sequence to be retained, at least a six-nucleotide match to both a V gene segment and a J gene segment was required. Rearrangements were called productive when the CDR3 lacked stop codons and stayed in frame with V and J; all others were non-productive. CDR3 was defined by IMGT convention, running from the second conserved V-encoded cysteine to the conserved J-encoded phenylalanine. In an earlier analysis of approximately 590 of the donors, sequences lacking an unambiguous match to a single V gene segment were excluded. In an earlier analysis of about 590 of the donors, a V segment was called functional when productive rearrangements were above 56.7%, and segregating when the standard deviation between donors exceeded 5%. A statistical classification framework was built for diagnosing cytomegalovirus status from the catalog of TCR beta chain sequences. In a later analysis, TCR nucleotide sequences were compared against IMGT/GENE-DB human TR gene sequences so that V and J genes could be assigned. A later analysis assigned CDR3 sequences and most-parsimonious VDJ recombination scenarios with the TCRdist pipeline. In a later analysis, every TCR beta chain was defined by the combination of its CDR3 amino acid sequence and its V-gene family, and reads without a unique V-gene family were dropped. As a way to deal with suspected cross-contamination and a sequencing artifact, a later analysis dropped hundreds of nucleotide sequences that were highly shared and had low generation probability. In a later analysis, a clonal expansion index was calculated for each public chain from normalized within-repertoire ranks of inferred template counts. In a later analysis, generation probabilities were computed using a VDJ recombination model fitted to out-of-frame rearrangements, and the results were checked against IGoR. In a later analysis, TCR-TCR, TCR-HLA and TCR-CMV co-occurrence was scored with hypergeometric tests, and a repertoire-size bias correction was applied to TCR pairs. In a later analysis, false discovery rates were estimated by permuting HLA or CMV assignments 20 times. A later analysis grouped co-occurring TCRs with DBSCAN, adding TCRdist sequence similarity when clustering within HLA-allele-positive subsets. Co-occurrence clustering excluded repertoires with fewer than 30,000 or more than 120,000 public chains, plus five with anomalous nucleotide sharing. TCRdb limited this immuneACCESS table to in-frame rearrangements with V and J called. A share of clones is missing; checked studies link under half to unresolved V genes, and the rest is unexplained. The DNA was the basis for D and trimming; V, J and clone size are from that table. In all, the sample holds 250,000 to 350,000 clones, and approximately 90% of those were seen once. The ten largest clones capture 3.5% to 4.5% of the sample.

Points on this clone: Its antigen target is currently unknown. No much larger clone is present one base from it, and per-base qualities are unavailable.

In total, fewer than 750 healthy bone marrow donors made up the cohort. Cohort members were all nominally healthy when sampled, although unrecorded immune exposures were likely present. The donor tested CMV seropositive, placing the donor among the 289 seropositive members of the cohort. Each donor provided a peripheral blood sample, and peripheral blood mononuclear cells were used for TCR beta sequencing. The Qiagen DNeasy Blood Extraction Kit was used to extract genomic DNA from the blood cell samples. Sequencing was carried out using PBMCs. The receptor comes from a man between 40 and 49 years old in good health and CMV-seropositive. The rearrangement joined TRBV6-5 to TRBJ2-3; the D gene is perhaps TRBD2, on 5 matching bases. In nucleotides, the sequence is TGTGCCAGCAGTTACGAGGGCTGGGATACGCAGTATTTT. It translates to CASSYEGWDTQYF.